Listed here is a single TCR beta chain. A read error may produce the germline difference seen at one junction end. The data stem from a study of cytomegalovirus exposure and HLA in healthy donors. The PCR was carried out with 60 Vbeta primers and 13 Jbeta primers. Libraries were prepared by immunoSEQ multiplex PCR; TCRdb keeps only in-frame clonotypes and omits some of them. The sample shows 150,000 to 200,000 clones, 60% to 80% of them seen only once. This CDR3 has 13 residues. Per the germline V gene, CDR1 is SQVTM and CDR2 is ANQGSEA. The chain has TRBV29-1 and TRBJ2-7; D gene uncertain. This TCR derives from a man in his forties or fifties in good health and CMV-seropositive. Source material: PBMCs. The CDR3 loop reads CFFKQKAAYEQYF. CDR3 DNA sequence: TGTTTTTTCAAGCAGAAGGCGGCATACGAGCAGTACTTC.